This is a list of T cell receptor beta chains from one sample in a study of Graves' ophthalmopathy and Graves' hyperthyroidism. Using its own MiXCR run on the multiplex PCR reads, TCRdb lists one record per CDR3 protein. The table lists 650,000 to 900,000 distinct CDR3 sequences, 35% to 50% of them singletons, with roughly 46% in the top ten. Sequenced sample: peripheral blood. All receptors derive from an adult man with Graves' ophthalmopathy. The CDR3 runs from the conserved cysteine through the conserved F or W. A D gene is named only where the DNA matches it firmly. Expanded clones get a size class; other rows say once, few or many, or leave the size out.

j_call clone_size d_call v_call cdr3_nt cdr3_aa
TRBJ2-7 . . TRBV2 TGTGCCAGTTCGACGGGCGGGTGGTACTACGAGCAGTACTTC CASSTGGWYYEQYF
TRBJ1-2 . TRBD1 TRBV7-9 TGTGCCAGCAGCCGCGGACAGGGGGCCTGGGGCTACACCTTC CASSRGQGAWGYTF
TRBJ2-3 . . TRBV29-1 TGCAGCGTTGCCGAGGGCCTACTGACCACAGATACGCAGTATTTT CSVAEGLLTTDTQYF
TRBJ2-2 many TRBD1 TRBV29-1 TGCAGCGCCAACAGGGGCACCGGGGAGCTGTTTTTT CSANRGTGELFF
TRBJ1-4 . TRBD1 TRBV20-1 TGCAGTGCTAGAAGCGCCAGGACAGGGGGGGGCTTGATGGTTGAAAAACTGTTTTTC CSARSARTGGGLMVEKLFF
TRBJ2-7 . TRBD1 TRBV20-1 TGCAGTGCTATAGGGACAGGGGGGATCGAGCAGTACTTC CSAIGTGGIEQYF
TRBJ1-1 . . TRBV7-2 TGTGCCAGCAGCTTTATGACGCTCTCAGGAGGAGCTTTCTTT CASSFMTLSGGAFF
TRBJ2-5 . TRBD1 TRBV29-1 TGCAGCCTTAAGACAGGGGGCGCGGAGACCCAGTACTTC CSLKTGGAETQYF
TRBJ2-7 many . TRBV20-1 TGCAGTGCTAGCGACAGCTCCTACGAGCAGTACTTC CSASDSSYEQYF
TRBJ2-5 . . TRBV29-1 TGCAGCGTTGAAGATCTAGATCCACGTGTTCCAGAGACCCAGTACTTC CSVEDLDPRVPETQYF
TRBJ2-7 . TRBD1 TRBV11-1 TGTGTCAGCAGCCCCGGACAGGCTTACGAGCAGTACTTC CVSSPGQAYEQYF
TRBJ1-5 few TRBD1 TRBV24-1 TGTGCCAGCCGGGACAGGGGCGGTAGTCAGCCCCAGCATTTT CASRDRGGSQPQHF
TRBJ1-1 few TRBD1 TRBV2 TGTGCCAGCAGTCCGACCGGGGGACAGGGTGTCACTGAAGCTTTCTTT CASSPTGGQGVTEAFF
TRBJ2-5 many . TRBV25-1 TGTGCCAGCAGTGCCCCCCCTATCGGAGAGACCCAGTACTTC CASSAPPIGETQYF
TRBJ1-3 . TRBD1 TRBV29-1 TGCAGCGTTGCCTTAGGAACAGGGGGCGGCACTGGAAACACCATATATTTT CSVALGTGGGTGNTIYF
TRBJ2-5 few . TRBV9 TGTGCCAGCACCCCATTTCGAAAGGGGACCCAGTACTTC CASTPFRKGTQYF
TRBJ1-1 many . TRBV2 TGTGCCAGCAGTGAAGACAGAACTGAAGCTTTCTTT CASSEDRTEAFF
TRBJ2-5 few . TRBV9 TGTGCCAGCAGCCTCCGAGGAGCGGTGAAAATGGAGACCCAGTACTTC CASSLRGAVKMETQYF
TRBJ1-2 . . TRBV15 TGTGCCACCAGCAGTTTAGCCTCGACAGGAGGCGGCTACACCTTC CATSSLASTGGGYTF
TRBJ1-5 . . TRBV20-1 TGCAGTGCTCGTGAGGGGACGGGACAGCCCCAGCATTTT CSAREGTGQPQHF
TRBJ1-5 . . TRBV11-2 TGTGCCAGCAGCCAAGAAGGGGGTCGGGGGAGCAATCAGCCCCAGCATTTT CASSQEGGRGSNQPQHF
TRBJ2-7 . TRBD1 TRBV12-3/TRBV12-4 TGTGCCAGCGGGACAGGGCTACCCTACGAGCAGTACTTC CASGTGLPYEQYF
TRBJ1-4 . TRBD1 TRBV24-1 TGTGCCACCAAAATCGGGACAGGGGATGAAAAACTGTTTTTT CATKIGTGDEKLFF
TRBJ2-7 many . TRBV15 TGTGCCACCAGCAGAGGGGTTGACGAGCAGTACTTC CATSRGVDEQYF
TRBJ1-1 . TRBD1 TRBV19 TGTGCCAGTAGTATTGTGACAGGGACCACTGAAGCTTTCTTT CASSIVTGTTEAFF
TRBJ1-2 few TRBD1 TRBV10-3 TGTGCCAGCAGCCGCGACAGGGTAAACTATGGCTACACCTTC CASSRDRVNYGYTF
TRBJ1-1 few . TRBV6-5 TGTGCCAGCAGTGAATGGGCGGGAGTAAGGACTGAAGCTTTCTTT CASSEWAGVRTEAFF
TRBJ2-7 few TRBD1 TRBV6-1 TGTGCCAGCAGCTACACCGGGACAGGGGGCTTCTACGAGCAGTACTTC CASSYTGTGGFYEQYF
TRBJ2-7 . . TRBV20-1 TGCAGTGCTAGCCGACAGGAGAAAAGCTACGAGCAGTACTTC CSASRQEKSYEQYF
TRBJ1-2 . . TRBV20-1 TGCAGTGCTAGCCCCGCGGGCAGGAGTAACTATGGCTACACCTTC CSASPAGRSNYGYTF
TRBJ2-2 few TRBD1 TRBV10-3 TGTGCCACGCGACCTCATGCGCAGAGGGGGCTACCGAACACCGGGGAGCTGTTTTTT CATRPHAQRGLPNTGELFF
TRBJ2-5 few . TRBV7-3 TGTGCCAGCAGCCCCACCGGGACTCAAAAAGAGACCCAGTACTTC CASSPTGTQKETQYF
TRBJ2-2 . TRBD2 TRBV6-5 TGTGCCAGCCGAACTGAGGCGGGAGGTACCGGGGAGCTGTTTTTT CASRTEAGGTGELFF
TRBJ2-5 few . TRBV7-2 TGTGCCAGCAGCTCGAGGGCCAGGAGGACCCAGTACTTC CASSSRARRTQYF
TRBJ1-1 . . TRBV10-3 TGTGCCATCAGGTTCCAGAGAGGGCAAAACACTGAAGCTTTCTTT CAIRFQRGQNTEAFF
TRBJ2-7 few TRBD2 TRBV19 TGTGCCAGTAGTTGGAGGGGAGGGGACCACTACGAGCAGTACTTC CASSWRGGDHYEQYF
TRBJ1-2 many . TRBV19 TGTGCCAGTAGTTCACAGCATTTGGGTGGCTACACCTTC CASSSQHLGGYTF
TRBJ1-1 . TRBD1 TRBV7-9 TGTGCCAGCAGCTTGGGCCCGGGACAGGGGCAGGCCACTGAAGCTTTCTTT CASSLGPGQGQATEAFF
TRBJ2-5 few . TRBV2 TGTGCCAGCAGTTTTGTCACGTCCCAAGAGACCCAGTACTTC CASSFVTSQETQYF